These T cell receptor beta chains were read from a single sample in a study of prognosis after radiotherapy for stage I lung cancer. TCRdb analysed the multiplex PCR reads with MiXCR anew, one entry per CDR3 protein. The sample holds under 30,000 distinct CDR3 sequences; approximately 31% are singletons and the top ten take around 10%. The source material was PBMCs, sampled before or after stereotactic body radiation therapy (not recorded which). These receptors all come from a donor at least 50 years old with non-small cell lung cancer. The CDR3 runs from the conserved cysteine through the conserved F or W. A D gene is named only where the DNA matches it firmly. Part of the rows lack a size; the others show once, few, many or a class for expanded clones.

J gene,V gene,D gene,clone size,CDR3 protein,CDR3 DNA
TRBJ2-5,TRBV15,.,many,CATSRDRGRGETQYF,TGTGCCACCAGCAGAGATCGGGGCAGAGGAGAGACCCAGTACTTC
TRBJ2-7,TRBV2,.,many,CASSGIRKIYEQYF,TGTGCCAGCAGTGGAATCAGGAAAATCTACGAGCAGTACTTC
TRBJ2-7,TRBV4-2,.,many,CASSQDLSAGVISYEQYF,TGTGCCAGCAGCCAAGATCTTTCGGCAGGGGTTATTTCCTACGAGCAGTACTTC
TRBJ1-2,TRBV2,.,medium-sized,CASSRDNNYGYTF,TGTGCCAGCAGCCGTGACAACAACTATGGCTACACCTTC
TRBJ2-1,TRBV11-2,.,few,CASSLGSRDPGFF,TGTGCCAGCAGCTTAGGTAGCAGGGATCCAGGGTTCTTC
TRBJ1-5,TRBV19,.,many,CASTPSWNQPQHF,TGTGCCAGTACCCCCAGTTGGAATCAGCCCCAGCATTTT
TRBJ2-2,TRBV19,.,many,CASSIGTNTGELFF,TGTGCCAGTAGTATCGGGACTAACACCGGGGAGCTGTTTTTT
TRBJ2-1,TRBV7-8,TRBD2,many,CASSLGAGGSYNEQFF,TGTGCCAGCAGCTTAGGAGCGGGAGGTTCCTACAATGAGCAGTTCTTC
TRBJ2-3,TRBV3-1,TRBD2,few,CASSSIQATSGMNADTQYF,TGTGCCAGCAGCTCCATCCAAGCCACTAGCGGGATGAACGCAGATACGCAGTATTTT
TRBJ1-2,TRBV5-5,TRBD1,many,CASRFPGQGAYGYTF,TGTGCCAGCAGGTTCCCGGGACAGGGGGCGTATGGCTACACCTTC
TRBJ2-1,TRBV30,.,many,CAWSVSSEQFF,TGTGCCTGGAGTGTCTCTAGCGAGCAGTTCTTC
TRBJ2-3,TRBV20-1,TRBD2,many,CSARAYGTSGGGSTDTQYF,TGCAGTGCTAGAGCCTACGGGACTAGCGGGGGCGGAAGCACAGATACGCAGTATTTT
TRBJ1-4,TRBV6-1,.,many,CASKEGQAARLFF,TGTGCCAGCAAGGAAGGTCAGGCCGCTCGGCTGTTTTTT
TRBJ2-7,TRBV6-4,.,many,CASSDRNLGGPQAGRFYEQYF,TGTGCCAGCAGTGATAGAAACTTAGGAGGACCACAAGCAGGGAGGTTCTACGAGCAGTACTTC
TRBJ2-2,TRBV30,.,.,CAWSWGQVTRELFF,TGTGCCTGGAGTTGGGGACAAGTGACCCGGGAGCTGTTTTTT
TRBJ2-7,TRBV6-1,.,many,CASRRDRTSQANF,TGTGCCAGCAGGCGGGACAGAACTTCTCAAGCTAACTTC
TRBJ1-2,TRBV15,.,many,CATSRDRTYYGYTF,TGTGCCACCAGCAGAGATAGGACCTACTATGGCTACACCTTC
TRBJ2-3,TRBV7-9,.,many,CASSYPWTDTQYF,TGTGCCAGCAGCTACCCCTGGACAGATACGCAGTATTTT
TRBJ2-3,TRBV6-1,TRBD1,many,CASAQGTDTQYF,TGTGCCAGCGCACAGGGGACAGATACGCAGTATTTT
TRBJ1-2,TRBV20-1,.,many,CSASSGVYGYTF,TGCAGTGCTAGTTCCGGGGTATATGGCTACACCTTC
TRBJ2-7,TRBV28,TRBD1,many,CASSSSQTGLYYEQYF,TGTGCCAGCAGTTCCTCTCAGACAGGGTTATACTACGAGCAGTACTTC
TRBJ1-1,TRBV20-1,.,many,CSASPGAPNEAFF,TGCAGTGCTAGCCCCGGGGCGCCCAATGAAGCTTTCTTT
TRBJ2-7,TRBV19,.,many,CASSNRDYEQYF,TGTGCCAGTAGTAACCGGGACTACGAGCAGTACTTC
TRBJ2-5,TRBV25-1,.,many,CASSDYSGETQYF,TGTGCCAGCAGTGACTACAGCGGAGAGACCCAGTACTTC
TRBJ2-3,TRBV20-1,.,many,CSARETNTDTQYF,TGCAGTGCTAGAGAGACCAACACAGATACGCAGTATTTT
TRBJ1-2,TRBV7-9,TRBD1,many,CASSSQIRGFGYTF,TGTGCCAGCAGCTCCCAAATCAGGGGGTTTGGCTACACCTTC
TRBJ1-1,TRBV7-6,.,many,CASSPRGGMDTEAFF,TGTGCCAGCAGCCCACGGGGGGGGATGGACACTGAAGCTTTCTTT
TRBJ2-5,TRBV7-2,TRBD2,many,CASSPNRGGGGQETQYF,TGTGCCAGCAGCCCCAATCGGGGCGGGGGGGGCCAAGAGACCCAGTACTTC
TRBJ2-1,TRBV7-9,TRBD2,many,CASSQPAGEEYNEQFF,TGTGCCAGCAGCCAACCCGCGGGAGAAGAGTACAATGAGCAGTTCTTC
TRBJ2-2,TRBV5-4,.,.,CASRLGARNTGELFF,TGTGCCAGCAGATTGGGGGCGCGGAACACCGGGGAGCTGTTTTTT
TRBJ2-6,TRBV30,.,.,CAWSVGMAGANVLTF,TGTGCCTGGAGTGTCGGGATGGCCGGGGCCAACGTCCTGACTTTC
TRBJ2-3,TRBV10-2,.,many,CASRGLGGSTDTQYF,TGCGCCAGCAGGGGCTTGGGAGGTAGCACAGATACGCAGTATTTT
TRBJ1-6,TRBV27,.,.,CASVRLLLRRDGNSPLHF,TGTGCCAGCGTCCGCCTCCTCCTTCGACGGGACGGTAATTCACCCCTCCACTTT
TRBJ1-4,TRBV5-1,.,.,CASSSSWGNEKLFF,TGCGCCAGCAGCTCGTCATGGGGTAATGAAAAACTGTTTTTT
TRBJ1-1,TRBV28,TRBD1,many,CASSTRQGLNTEAFF,TGTGCCAGCAGTACCCGACAGGGGTTGAACACTGAAGCTTTCTTT
TRBJ1-4,TRBV7-9,.,many,CASSRSGEPNEKLFF,TGTGCCAGCAGCCGGAGTGGTGAGCCTAATGAAAAACTGTTTTTT